This TCR beta chain derives from a study of T-cell reconstitution after alpha-beta-depleted transplantation in children. The study's findings and limits: Two months or so post-transplant, alpha-beta T cells reportedly derived from several hundred expanded graft clones. From newly produced T cells came most of the T-cell counts and diversity one year after transplant. There were some patients whose high TCRbeta diversity at day 60 came from surviving recipient T cells and thymic progenitors.

Construction of the TCRbeta library involved unique molecular identifiers. TCRdb redid the calling of the PCR reads with MiXCR, one entry per CDR3 protein. The data show about 900,000 distinct CDR3 sequences, around 30% seen once. CDR1 and CDR2 (germline): SEHNR, FQNEAQ (reference sequence). This CDR3 spans 15 amino acids. With 5 bases clipped from V and 2 bases from J, the junction kept 8 bases outside the gene matches. This clonotype was seen more than once but under ten times. What it binds is unknown. The starting material was PBMCs, mostly from graft donor cells, obtained 360 days after TCRalphabeta/CD19-depleted stem cell transplant. The receptor's source is a boy under two years old who had a stem cell transplant for SCID, so the T cells may come from the graft donor. This rearrangement joins TRBV7-9 to TRBJ2-7; 8 positions match TRBD1. DNA of the CDR3: TGTGCCAGCAGCGCGGACAGGGAGGCCCCCTACGAGCAGTACTTC. Translating gives CASSADREAPYEQYF. Drawing the rest from reference TRBV7-9 and TRBJ2-7, the complete variable domain is DTGVSQNPRHKITKRGQNVTFRCDPISEHNRLYWYRQTLGQGPEFLTYFQNEAQLEKSRLLSDRFSAERPKGSFSTLEIQRTEQGDSAMYLCASSADREAPYEQYFGPGTRLTVT.